This TCR beta chain was profiled in a study of graft-versus-host responses after intestinal transplantation. At the level of the study: Every one of the recipients received anti-thymocyte globulin induction and afterwards took tacrolimus and steroids for around 3 years.

Concerning this clone: What it recognizes is unknown.

Profiled with immunoSEQ multiplex PCR; TCRdb holds only in-frame clones, not every one. In the table there are more than 100,000 clones, roughly 93% of which are singletons. Study-wide results and caveats: Peak GvH clone levels in circulation were associated with early post-transplant HvG declines. Elevated graft-versus-host to host-versus-graft clonal ratios in allografts were recorded for patients with graft-donor T cell macrochimerism. GvH clones were identified in recipient marrow, with some first appearing in ileum or blood.

The sequence was collected from a human donor who received an intestinal transplant. The sequenced sample was unstimulated CD8+ T cells sorted from spleen or lymph node cells, obtained before intestinal transplant.

The CDR3 DNA reads TGTGCCAGCAGCCCATCCTCGGTTACGGCCGGGGAGCTGTTTTTT. It is translated as CASSPSSVTAGELFF. The rearrangement uses TRBV11-2 and TRBJ2-2; D is uncertain. Per germline, CDR1 SGHAT and CDR2 FQNNGV. V was shortened by 5 bases and J by 6 bases, with 16 bases between the two germline ends. The CDR3 covers 15 residues.